This is a list of T cell receptor beta chains from one sample in a study of blood T cell repertoires in COVID-19. The protocol was immunoSEQ multiplex PCR, while the TCRdb copy is restricted to in-frame clones and leaves out a portion. Altogether a few hundred thousand clones are present, 86% being singletons, with the ten largest covering approximately 9.4%. The sample was peripheral blood. Source of these receptors: a man in his forties who had recovered from COVID-19. CDR3s include the opening cysteine and the closing phenylalanine or tryptophan. D genes are given only for firm matches. Part of the rows lack a size; the others show once, few, many or a class for expanded clones.

>.|TRBV19|TRBJ2-3|.
CASRGGNSVGTDTQYF
TGTGCCAGTAGAGGGGGTAACTCCGTGGGCACAGATACGCAGTATTTT
>.|TRBV20-1|TRBJ1-2|.
CSASPGNYGYTF
TGCAGTGCTAGTCCGGGGAACTATGGCTACACCTTC
>.|TRBV25-1|TRBJ2-3|TRBD2
CASSEYPSGYTDTQYF
TGTGCCAGCAGTGAATACCCTAGCGGGTACACAGATACGCAGTATTTT
>many|TRBV6-6|TRBJ1-6|TRBD1
CASSPAPPGQATRSYNSPLHF
TGTGCCAGCAGCCCGGCCCCACCGGGACAGGCGACCCGCTCCTATAATTCACCCCTCCACTTT
>few|TRBV19|TRBJ1-2|.
CASSRTGRGAGNGYTF
TGTGCCAGTAGTAGAACCGGGAGGGGCGCCGGAAATGGCTACACCTTC
>.|TRBV29-1|TRBJ1-2|.
CSVEESQGSGYTF
TGCAGCGTTGAAGAAAGCCAGGGCAGCGGCTACACCTTC
>.|TRBV6-2/TRBV6-3|TRBJ1-5|TRBD1
CASSYSQGARVSNQPQHF
TGTGCCAGCAGTTACTCCCAGGGGGCCAGGGTTAGCAATCAGCCCCAGCATTTT
>.|TRBV5-1|TRBJ1-2|TRBD1
CASSLGGTAAYGYTF
TGCGCCAGCAGCTTGGGAGGGACAGCCGCCTATGGCTACACCTTC
>once|TRBV12-3/TRBV12-4|TRBJ1-1|.
CASQGQGFAEAFF
TGTGCCAGCCAGGGGCAGGGGTTCGCTGAAGCTTTCTTT
>few|TRBV11-2|TRBJ2-1|.
CASSFQGFSSYNEQFF
TGTGCCAGCAGCTTCCAGGGGTTCAGCTCCTACAATGAGCAGTTCTTC
>.|TRBV6-5|TRBJ1-1|.
CASSPQTHSKAFF
TGTGCCAGCAGCCCACAGACCCACAGTAAAGCTTTCTTT
>.|TRBV11-2|TRBJ2-1|.
CASSRRWGDNEQFF
TGTGCCAGCAGCCGCAGGTGGGGAGACAATGAGCAGTTCTTC
>once|TRBV7-2|TRBJ2-3|.
CASSLVLVPTDTQYF
TGTGCCAGCAGCTTAGTCCTAGTTCCCACAGATACGCAGTATTTT
>.|TRBV9|TRBJ2-2|TRBD1
CASSGYGTDRTGELFF
TGTGCCAGCAGCGGGTACGGGACAGATCGAACCGGGGAGCTGTTTTTT
>.|TRBV19|TRBJ2-7|.
CASSLGLTYEQYF
TGTGCCAGTAGTCTTGGACTTACCTACGAGCAGTACTTC
>.|TRBV5-4|TRBJ2-5|.
CASSLGDSKKETQYF
TGTGCCAGCAGCTTGGGGGACTCAAAGAAAGAGACCCAGTACTTC
>once|TRBV5-6|TRBJ2-7|TRBD2
CASSWTSGGREQYF
TGTGCCAGCAGCTGGACTAGCGGGGGACGGGAGCAGTACTTC
>.|TRBV5-1|TRBJ2-7|TRBD2
CASSLASPREGLGGEQYF
TGCGCCAGCAGCTTGGCTTCCCCGCGGGAGGGCCTTGGAGGCGAGCAGTACTTC
>.|TRBV5-1|TRBJ2-1|TRBD2
CASSLGLADNNEQFF
TGCGCCAGCAGCTTGGGGCTAGCGGACAACAATGAGCAGTTCTTC
>.|TRBV19|TRBJ2-6|.
CASSIDGDRFSGANVLTF
TGTGCCAGTAGTATAGATGGAGACAGATTCTCTGGGGCCAACGTCCTGACTTTC
>.|TRBV7-2|TRBJ2-2|TRBD2
CASSLASLAGVNGELFF
TGTGCCAGCAGCTTAGCGTCACTAGCGGGAGTGAACGGGGAGCTGTTTTTT
>.|TRBV2|TRBJ1-1|TRBD1
CASTPFAGQGGTEAFF
TGTGCCAGTACCCCCTTCGCGGGACAGGGTGGAACTGAAGCTTTCTTT
>.|TRBV12-5|TRBJ2-1|TRBD1
CASGLVLGQGINEQFF
TGTGCTAGTGGTTTGGTACTAGGACAGGGTATCAATGAGCAGTTCTTC
>.|TRBV18|TRBJ2-2|TRBD2
CASSPGERGIGELFF
TGTGCCAGCTCACCAGGCGAGCGGGGAATCGGGGAGCTGTTTTTT
>.|TRBV10-3|TRBJ2-5|TRBD1
CAIKQTGGAETQYF
TGTGCCATCAAGCAAACAGGGGGCGCAGAGACCCAGTACTTC
>.|TRBV5-1|TRBJ2-7|TRBD2
CASSLWTLTRTSGGSEQYF
TGCGCCAGCAGCTTGTGGACTTTAACGAGGACTAGCGGGGGTTCCGAGCAGTACTTC
>.|TRBV19|TRBJ2-3|.
CASRDTLRTDTQYF
TGTGCCAGTAGGGACACCCTCCGCACAGATACGCAGTATTTT
>.|TRBV10-3|TRBJ2-3|.
CAISGGLAVADTQYF
TGTGCCATCAGTGGGGGGCTAGCGGTTGCAGATACGCAGTATTTT
>.|TRBV7-2|TRBJ1-1|TRBD1
CASSFPKTGAGNTEAFF
TGTGCCAGCAGCTTCCCCAAGACAGGGGCGGGGAACACTGAAGCTTTCTTT
>.|TRBV5-1|TRBJ2-7|TRBD1
CASSRWTGTNEQYF
TGCGCCAGCAGCCGTTGGACAGGGACCAACGAGCAGTACTTC
>once|TRBV14|TRBJ2-5|TRBD2
CASSLSGVRTQYF
TGTGCCAGCAGCCTTAGCGGGGTTCGGACCCAGTACTTC
>.|TRBV7-3|TRBJ2-1|TRBD2
CASSLSPSSGRHNEQFF
TGTGCCAGCAGCTTAAGTCCTAGTAGCGGGAGACACAATGAGCAGTTCTTC
>.|TRBV6-5|TRBJ1-5|TRBD1
CASSYRTGELHF
TGTGCCAGCAGTTATAGGACAGGGGAGTTACATTTT
>.|TRBV9|TRBJ1-2|.
CASSVGVGNYGYTF
TGTGCCAGCAGCGTAGGAGTGGGCAACTATGGCTACACCTTC
>.|TRBV6-5|TRBJ1-3|.
CASSEGGPNTIYF
TGTGCCAGCAGCGAGGGAGGACCAAACACCATATATTTT
>.|TRBV27|TRBJ2-1|TRBD2
CASSLGGRAFDEQFF
TGTGCCAGCAGTCTGGGGGGGAGGGCCTTCGATGAGCAGTTCTTC
>.|TRBV7-8|TRBJ2-7|TRBD1
CASRRTGSSYEQYF
TGTGCCAGCAGGCGGACAGGGAGCTCCTACGAGCAGTACTTC
>.|TRBV19|TRBJ1-5|TRBD1
CASSARTGGIQPQHF
TGTGCCAGTAGCGCTAGGACAGGGGGGATCCAGCCCCAGCATTTT
>.|TRBV7-9|TRBJ2-5|.
CASSTWRAGYQETQYF
TGTGCCAGCAGCACATGGAGGGCAGGGTACCAAGAGACCCAGTACTTC
>once|TRBV14|TRBJ1-1|.
CASSQDSPTPGLNTEAFF
TGTGCCAGCAGCCAAGATTCCCCCACCCCAGGACTCAACACTGAAGCTTTCTTT
>few|TRBV2|TRBJ2-7|TRBD1
CASGQGNYEQYF
TGTGCCAGCGGACAGGGGAACTACGAGCAGTACTTC
>.|TRBV9|TRBJ1-6|.
CASSVGDRITAPLHF
TGTGCCAGCAGCGTAGGCGACAGGATAACGGCACCCCTCCACTTT
>.|TRBV7-2|TRBJ2-3|TRBD2
CASSWTSGSTDTQYF
TGTGCCAGCAGCTGGACTAGCGGCTCCACAGATACGCAGTATTTT
>.|TRBV18|TRBJ1-4|.
CASPTDGNEKLFF
TGTGCCAGCCCCACAGACGGTAATGAAAAACTGTTTTTT
>.|TRBV5-1|TRBJ2-2|TRBD2
CASSSGLAVTGTTGELFF
TGCGCCAGCAGCTCGGGACTAGCGGTGACAGGGACCACCGGGGAGCTGTTTTTT
>.|TRBV7-2|TRBJ2-5|TRBD2
CASSPGAGAGQETQYF
TGTGCCAGCAGCCCCGGTGCGGGAGCCGGCCAAGAGACCCAGTACTTC
>.|TRBV7-2|TRBJ2-7|.
CASSRSVAEYEQYF
TGTGCCAGCAGTCGGTCCGTGGCGGAGTACGAGCAGTACTTC
>.|TRBV7-9|TRBJ2-1|TRBD2
CASLRASGGSEQFF
TGTGCCAGCCTGAGGGCTAGCGGGGGGAGTGAGCAGTTCTTC
>.|TRBV27|TRBJ2-7|TRBD2
CATFRASGGHSSYEQYF
TGTGCCACCTTTAGGGCTAGCGGGGGGCATAGCTCCTACGAGCAGTACTTC
>.|TRBV5-1|TRBJ2-4|.
CASSGGNIQYF
TGCGCCAGCAGCGGGGGGAACATTCAGTACTTC
>.|TRBV12-3/TRBV12-4|TRBJ2-1|.
CASSFTRRNEQFF
TGTGCCAGCAGTTTTACTAGGAGGAATGAGCAGTTCTTC
>.|TRBV5-4|TRBJ2-2|.
CASSFSPGGVTGELFF
TGTGCCAGCAGCTTTTCCCCCGGCGGGGTCACCGGGGAGCTGTTTTTT
>.|TRBV18|TRBJ1-2|.
CASSPPSERSGGYTF
TGTGCCAGCTCACCACCGAGTGAGCGTTCGGGAGGCTACACCTTC
>.|TRBV27|TRBJ2-7|TRBD1
CASSLGTGGRQQYF
TGTGCCAGCAGCCTCGGGACAGGGGGCAGGCAGCAGTACTTC